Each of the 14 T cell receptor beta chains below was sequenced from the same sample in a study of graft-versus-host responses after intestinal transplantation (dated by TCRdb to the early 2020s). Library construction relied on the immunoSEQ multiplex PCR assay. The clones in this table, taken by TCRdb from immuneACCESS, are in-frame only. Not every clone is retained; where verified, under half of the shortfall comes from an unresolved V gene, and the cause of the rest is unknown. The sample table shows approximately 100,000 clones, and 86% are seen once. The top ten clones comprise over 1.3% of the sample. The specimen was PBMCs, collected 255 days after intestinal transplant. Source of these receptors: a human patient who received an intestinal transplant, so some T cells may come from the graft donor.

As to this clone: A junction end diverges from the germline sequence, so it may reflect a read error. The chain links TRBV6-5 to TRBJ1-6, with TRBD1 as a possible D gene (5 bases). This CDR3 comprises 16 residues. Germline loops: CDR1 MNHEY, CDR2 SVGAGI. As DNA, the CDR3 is TGTGCCAGCAGTTACTCTTGGCGGGGCTATAATTCATCCCTCCACTTT. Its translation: CASSYSWRGYNSSLHF.

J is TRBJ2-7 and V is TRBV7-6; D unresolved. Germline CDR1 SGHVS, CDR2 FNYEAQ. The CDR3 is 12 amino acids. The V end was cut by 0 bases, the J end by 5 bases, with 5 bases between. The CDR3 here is CASSLARDEQYF. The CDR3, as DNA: TGTGCCAGCAGCTTAGCTCGAGACGAGCAGTACTTC.

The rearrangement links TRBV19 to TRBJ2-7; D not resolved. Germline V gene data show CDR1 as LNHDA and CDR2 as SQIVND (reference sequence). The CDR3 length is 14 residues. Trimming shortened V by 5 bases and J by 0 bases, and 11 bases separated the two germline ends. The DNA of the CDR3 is TGTGCCAGTAGTGAACGACTGAGCTCCTACGAGCAGTACTTC. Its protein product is CASSERLSSYEQYF.

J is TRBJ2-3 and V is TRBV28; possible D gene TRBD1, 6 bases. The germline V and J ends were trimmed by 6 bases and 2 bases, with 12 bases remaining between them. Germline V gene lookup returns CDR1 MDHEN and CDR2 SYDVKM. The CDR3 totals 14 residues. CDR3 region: CASRTGPSTDTQYF. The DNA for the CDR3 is TGTGCCAGCAGGACAGGTCCCTCCACAGATACGCAGTATTTT.

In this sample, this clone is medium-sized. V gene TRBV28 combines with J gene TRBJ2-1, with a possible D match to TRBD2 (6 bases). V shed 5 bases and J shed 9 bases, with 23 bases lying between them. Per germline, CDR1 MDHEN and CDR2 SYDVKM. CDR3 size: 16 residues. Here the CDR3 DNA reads TGTGCCAGCAGTGAGGCGGGGCCGCGATTCGGAGGTGAGCAGTTCTTC. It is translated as CASSEAGPRFGGEQFF.

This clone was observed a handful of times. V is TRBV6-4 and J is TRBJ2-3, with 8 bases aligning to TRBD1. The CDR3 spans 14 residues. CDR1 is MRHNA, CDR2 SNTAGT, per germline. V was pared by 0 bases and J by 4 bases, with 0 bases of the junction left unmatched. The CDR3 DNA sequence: TGTGCCAGCAGTGACTCACAGGGGGCAGATACGCAGTATTTT. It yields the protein CASSDSQGADTQYF.

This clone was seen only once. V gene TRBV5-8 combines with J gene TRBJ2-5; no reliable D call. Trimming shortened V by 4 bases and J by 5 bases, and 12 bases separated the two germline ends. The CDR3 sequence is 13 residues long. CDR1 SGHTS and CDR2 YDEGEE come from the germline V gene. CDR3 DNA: TGTGCCAGCAGCATGATTGCGGAGGAGACCCAGTACTTC. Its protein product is CASSMIAEETQYF.

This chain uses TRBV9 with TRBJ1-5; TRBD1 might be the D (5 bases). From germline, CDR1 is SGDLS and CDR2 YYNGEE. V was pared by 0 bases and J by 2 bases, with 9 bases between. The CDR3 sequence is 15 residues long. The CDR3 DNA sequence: TGTGCCAGCAGCGTAGACGGGGCCGGCAATCAGCCCCAGCATTTT. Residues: CASSVDGAGNQPQHF.

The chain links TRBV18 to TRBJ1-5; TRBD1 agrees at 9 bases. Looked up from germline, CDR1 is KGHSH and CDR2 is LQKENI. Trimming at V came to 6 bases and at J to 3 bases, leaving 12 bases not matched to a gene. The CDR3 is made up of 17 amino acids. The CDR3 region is CASSLYRDRASNQPQHF. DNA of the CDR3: TGTGCCAGCTCCCTATATCGGGACAGGGCTTCCAATCAGCCCCAGCATTTT.

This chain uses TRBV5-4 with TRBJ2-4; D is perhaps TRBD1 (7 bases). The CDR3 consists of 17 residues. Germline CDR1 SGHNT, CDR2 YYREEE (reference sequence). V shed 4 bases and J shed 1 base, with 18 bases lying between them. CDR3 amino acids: CASSQQAGGMAKNIQYF. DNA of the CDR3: TGTGCCAGCAGCCAACAGGCAGGGGGGATGGCCAAAAACATTCAGTACTTC.

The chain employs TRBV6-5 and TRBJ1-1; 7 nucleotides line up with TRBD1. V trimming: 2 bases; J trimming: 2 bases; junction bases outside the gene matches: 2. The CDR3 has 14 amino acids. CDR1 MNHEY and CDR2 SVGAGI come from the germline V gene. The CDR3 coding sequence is TGTGCCAGCAGTTACCGGACAGGCAACACTGAAGCTTTCTTT. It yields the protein CASSYRTGNTEAFF.

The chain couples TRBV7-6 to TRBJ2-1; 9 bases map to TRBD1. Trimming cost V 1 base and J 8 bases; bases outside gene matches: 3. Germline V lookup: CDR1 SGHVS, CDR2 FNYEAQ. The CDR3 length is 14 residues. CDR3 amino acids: CASSLGTGEYEQFF. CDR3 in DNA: TGTGCCAGCAGCTTAGGGACAGGGGAGTATGAGCAGTTCTTC.

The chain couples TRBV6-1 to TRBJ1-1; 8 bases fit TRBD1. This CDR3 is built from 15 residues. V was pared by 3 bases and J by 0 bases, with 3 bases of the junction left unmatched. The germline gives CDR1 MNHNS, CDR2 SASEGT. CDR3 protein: CASSDRQGMNTEAFF. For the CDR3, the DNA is TGTGCCAGCAGTGATAGACAGGGGATGAACACTGAAGCTTTCTTT.

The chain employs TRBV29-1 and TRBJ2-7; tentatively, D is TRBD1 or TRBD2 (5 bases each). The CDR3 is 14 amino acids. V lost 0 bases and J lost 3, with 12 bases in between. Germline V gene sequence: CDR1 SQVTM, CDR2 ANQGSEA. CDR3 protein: CSVEEGTQGYEQYF. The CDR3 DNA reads TGCAGCGTTGAAGAGGGGACGCAGGGCTACGAGCAGTACTTC.